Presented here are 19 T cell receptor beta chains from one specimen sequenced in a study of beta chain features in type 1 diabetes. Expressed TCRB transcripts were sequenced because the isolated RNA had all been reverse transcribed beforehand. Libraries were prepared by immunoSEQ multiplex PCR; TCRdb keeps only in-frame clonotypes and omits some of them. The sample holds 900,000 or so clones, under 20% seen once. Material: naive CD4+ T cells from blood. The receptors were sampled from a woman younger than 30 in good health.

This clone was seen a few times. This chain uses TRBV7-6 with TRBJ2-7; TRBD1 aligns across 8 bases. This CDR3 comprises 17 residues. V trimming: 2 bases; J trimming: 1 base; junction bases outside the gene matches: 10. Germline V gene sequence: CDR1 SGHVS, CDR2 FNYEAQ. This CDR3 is CASSLTLGQGKSYEQYF. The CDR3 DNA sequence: TGTGCCAGCAGCTTAACCCTAGGACAGGGAAAGTCCTACGAGCAGTACTTC.

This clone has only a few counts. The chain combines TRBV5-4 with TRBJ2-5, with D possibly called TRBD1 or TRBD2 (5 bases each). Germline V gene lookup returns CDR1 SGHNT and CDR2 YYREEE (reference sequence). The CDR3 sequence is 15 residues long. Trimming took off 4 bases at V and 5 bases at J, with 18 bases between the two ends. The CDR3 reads CASSRDPGPMETQYF. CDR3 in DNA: TGTGCCAGCAGCCGGGACCCGGGGCCAATGGAGACCCAGTACTTC.

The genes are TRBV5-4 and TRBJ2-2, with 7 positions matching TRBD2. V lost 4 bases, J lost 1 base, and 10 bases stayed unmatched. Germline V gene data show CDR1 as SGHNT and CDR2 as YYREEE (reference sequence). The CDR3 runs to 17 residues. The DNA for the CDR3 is TGTGCCAGCAGCCCGCTCGGACTAGGAGGGAACACCGGGGAGCTGTTTTTT. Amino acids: CASSPLGLGGNTGELFF.

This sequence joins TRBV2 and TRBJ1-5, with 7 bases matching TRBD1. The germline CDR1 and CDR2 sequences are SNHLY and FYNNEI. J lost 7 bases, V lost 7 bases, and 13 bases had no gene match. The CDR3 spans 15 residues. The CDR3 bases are TGTGCCAGCACCCAAGCGACAGGGAGAAGACAGCCCCAGCATTTT. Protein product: CASTQATGRRQPQHF.

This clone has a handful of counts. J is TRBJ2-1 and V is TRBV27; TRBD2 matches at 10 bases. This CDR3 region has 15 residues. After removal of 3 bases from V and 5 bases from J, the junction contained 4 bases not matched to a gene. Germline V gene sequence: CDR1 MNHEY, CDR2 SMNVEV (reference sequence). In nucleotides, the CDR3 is TGTGCCAGCAGTTTCAGCGGGAGGGGGAACAATGAGCAGTTCTTC. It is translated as CASSFSGRGNNEQFF.

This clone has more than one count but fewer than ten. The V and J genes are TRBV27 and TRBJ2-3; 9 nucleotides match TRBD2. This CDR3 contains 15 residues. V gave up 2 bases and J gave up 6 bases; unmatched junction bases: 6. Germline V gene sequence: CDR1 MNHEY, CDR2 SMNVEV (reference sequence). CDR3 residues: CASSLRGLATDTQYF. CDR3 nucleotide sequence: TGTGCCAGCAGTTTACGAGGACTAGCGACGGATACGCAGTATTTT.

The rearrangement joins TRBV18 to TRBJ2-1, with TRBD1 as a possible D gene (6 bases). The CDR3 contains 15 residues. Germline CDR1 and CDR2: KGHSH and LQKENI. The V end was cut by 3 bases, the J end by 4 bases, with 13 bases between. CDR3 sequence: CASSPRTALYNEQFF. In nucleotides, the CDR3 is TGTGCCAGCTCACCTAGGACAGCTCTTTACAATGAGCAGTTCTTC.

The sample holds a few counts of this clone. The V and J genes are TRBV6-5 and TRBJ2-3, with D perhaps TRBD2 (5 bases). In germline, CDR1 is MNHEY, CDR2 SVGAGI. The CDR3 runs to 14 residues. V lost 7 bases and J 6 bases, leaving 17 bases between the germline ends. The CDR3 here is CASTARTGGDTQYF. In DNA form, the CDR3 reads TGTGCCAGCACGGCGCGAACGGGCGGGGATACGCAGTATTTT.

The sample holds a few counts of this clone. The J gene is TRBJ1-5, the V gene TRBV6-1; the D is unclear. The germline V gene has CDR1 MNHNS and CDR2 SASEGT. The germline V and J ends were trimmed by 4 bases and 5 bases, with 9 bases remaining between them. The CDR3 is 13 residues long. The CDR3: CASSGWVDQPQHF. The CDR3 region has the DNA TGTGCCAGCAGTGGCTGGGTCGATCAGCCCCAGCATTTT.

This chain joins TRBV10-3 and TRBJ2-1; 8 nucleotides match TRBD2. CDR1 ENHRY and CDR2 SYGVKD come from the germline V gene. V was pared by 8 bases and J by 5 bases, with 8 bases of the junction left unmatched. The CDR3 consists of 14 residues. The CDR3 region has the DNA TGTGCCATCGAAGCGGGAGTGAGTCACAATGAGCAGTTCTTC. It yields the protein CAIEAGVSHNEQFF.

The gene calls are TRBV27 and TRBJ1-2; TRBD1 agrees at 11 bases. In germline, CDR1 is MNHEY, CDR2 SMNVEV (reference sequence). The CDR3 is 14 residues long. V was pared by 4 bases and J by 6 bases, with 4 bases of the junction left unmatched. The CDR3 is CASSWDRGLNGYTF. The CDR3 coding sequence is TGTGCCAGCAGTTGGGACAGGGGGTTAAATGGCTACACCTTC.

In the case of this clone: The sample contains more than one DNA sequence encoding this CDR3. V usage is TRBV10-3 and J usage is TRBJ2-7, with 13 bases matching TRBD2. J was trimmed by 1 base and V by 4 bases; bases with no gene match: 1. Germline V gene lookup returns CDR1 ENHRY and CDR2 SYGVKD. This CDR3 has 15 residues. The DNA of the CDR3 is TGTGCCATCAGTGGGGGACTAGCGGGGTCCTACGAGCAGTACTTC. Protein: CAISGGLAGSYEQYF.

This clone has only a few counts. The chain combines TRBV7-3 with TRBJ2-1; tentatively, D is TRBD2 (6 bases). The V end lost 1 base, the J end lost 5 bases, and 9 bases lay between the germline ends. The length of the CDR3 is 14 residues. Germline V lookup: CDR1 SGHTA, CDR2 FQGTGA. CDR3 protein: CASSLRGGDNEQFF. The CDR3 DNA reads TGTGCCAGCAGCTTAAGAGGCGGGGACAATGAGCAGTTCTTC.

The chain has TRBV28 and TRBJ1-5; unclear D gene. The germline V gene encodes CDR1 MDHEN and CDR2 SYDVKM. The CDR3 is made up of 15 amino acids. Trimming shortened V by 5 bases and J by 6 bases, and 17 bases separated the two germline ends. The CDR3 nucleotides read TGTGCCAGCAGTCCTCCGTCGAGTTTTGCTCAGCCCCAGCATTTT. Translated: CASSPPSSFAQPQHF.

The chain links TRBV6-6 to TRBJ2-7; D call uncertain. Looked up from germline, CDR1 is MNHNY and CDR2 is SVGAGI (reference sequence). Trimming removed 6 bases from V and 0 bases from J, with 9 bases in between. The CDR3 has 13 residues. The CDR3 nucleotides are TGTGCCAGCAGCCGAATGACCTCCTACGAGCAGTACTTC. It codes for CASSRMTSYEQYF.

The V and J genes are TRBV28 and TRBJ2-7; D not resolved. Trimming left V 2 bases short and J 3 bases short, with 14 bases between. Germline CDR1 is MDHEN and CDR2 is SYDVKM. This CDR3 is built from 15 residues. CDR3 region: CASSLPGGAFYEQYF. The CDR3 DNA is TGTGCCAGCAGTTTACCCGGCGGCGCGTTCTACGAGCAGTACTTC.

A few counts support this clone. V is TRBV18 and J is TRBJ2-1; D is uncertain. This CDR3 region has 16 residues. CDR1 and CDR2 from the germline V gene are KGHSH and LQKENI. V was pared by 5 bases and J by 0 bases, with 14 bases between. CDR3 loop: CASSIMDPSSYNEQFF. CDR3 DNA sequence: TGTGCCAGCTCAATCATGGACCCTAGCTCCTACAATGAGCAGTTCTTC.

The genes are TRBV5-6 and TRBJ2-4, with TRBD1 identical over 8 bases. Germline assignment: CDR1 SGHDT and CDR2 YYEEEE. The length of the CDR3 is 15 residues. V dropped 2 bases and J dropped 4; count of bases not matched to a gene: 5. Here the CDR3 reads CASSFTGQVKNIQYF. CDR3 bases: TGTGCCAGCAGCTTCACGGGACAGGTTAAAAACATTCAGTACTTC.

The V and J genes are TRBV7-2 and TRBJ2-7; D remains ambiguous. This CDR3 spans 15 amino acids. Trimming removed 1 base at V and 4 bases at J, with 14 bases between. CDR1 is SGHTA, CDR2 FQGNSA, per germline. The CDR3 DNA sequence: TGTGCCAGCAGCTTAGAGGTTGGTCTAGGGTACGAGCAGTACTTC. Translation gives CASSLEVGLGYEQYF.